These T cell receptor beta chains were read from a single sample in a study of cytomegalovirus exposure and HLA in healthy donors. Sequencing used immunoSEQ multiplex PCR; TCRdb keeps in-frame clones, though not all of them. The table for this sample gives about 48,000 clones. Sequences were obtained from PBMCs. Every receptor here comes from a woman aged 40 to 50 in good health and CMV-seronegative. Each CDR3 is given with its conserved first and last residue. The order of the fields is V gene, D gene, J gene, CDR3 protein, CDR3 DNA. The D gene is left open where the match is weak.

>TRBV7-2|TRBD1|TRBJ2-7
CASSRDRVPTPYAYEQYF
TGTGCCAGCAGCCGGGACAGAGTCCCAACCCCGTACGCCTACGAGCAGTACTTC
>TRBV5-6|TRBD1|TRBJ2-7
CASSRTGVLDEQYF
TGTGCCAGCAGTAGGACAGGGGTCCTAGACGAGCAGTACTTC
>TRBV9|TRBD2|TRBJ2-4
CASSVAGGLGDIQYF
TGTGCCAGCAGCGTAGCGGGGGGACTAGGGGACATTCAGTACTTC
>TRBV10-3|TRBD1|TRBJ1-5
CAISVDRGVQPQHF
TGTGCCATCAGTGTCGACAGGGGGGTTCAGCCCCAGCATTTT
>TRBV11-2|-|TRBJ1-2
CASSLGQGLPLGGYTF
TGTGCCAGCAGCTTAGGCCAGGGCCTACCGCTGGGTGGCTACACCTTC
>TRBV14|TRBD1|TRBJ1-1
CASSQSVRGREAFF
TGTGCCAGCAGCCAAAGTGTCAGGGGGCGGGAAGCTTTCTTT
>TRBV14|-|TRBJ1-4
CASSQTDRLDEKLFF
TGTGCCAGCAGCCAGACCGACAGGCTAGATGAAAAACTGTTTTTT
>TRBV19|TRBD1|TRBJ1-4
CASSNAFDRGLFF
TGTGCCAGTAGCAATGCTTTTGACAGGGGACTGTTTTTT
>TRBV28|-|TRBJ2-1
CASSFLWRGSGYNEQFF
TGTGCCAGCAGTTTTCTATGGCGGGGCTCCGGGTACAATGAGCAGTTCTTC
>TRBV7-2|TRBD1|TRBJ1-6
CASSPTWDREYSPLHF
TGTGCCAGCAGCCCGACCTGGGACAGGGAATATTCACCCCTCCACTTT
>TRBV29-1|TRBD1|TRBJ1-3
CSVGTGGRGNTIYF
TGCAGCGTAGGGACAGGGGGACGTGGAAACACCATATATTTT
>TRBV6-1|TRBD1|TRBJ2-7
CASITGTGVSYEQYF
TGTGCCAGCATCACCGGGACAGGGGTCTCCTACGAGCAGTACTTC
>TRBV25-1|-|TRBJ1-1
CASSESESYTEAFF
TGTGCCAGCAGTGAATCGGAGAGTTACACTGAAGCTTTCTTT
>TRBV23-1|-|TRBJ1-1
CASSQRYTEAFF
TGCGCCAGCAGCCAACGTTACACTGAAGCTTTCTTT
>TRBV2|TRBD2|TRBJ2-2
CASSDGRGTGELFF
TGTGCCAGCAGTGACGGGAGGGGAACCGGGGAGCTGTTTTTT
>TRBV2|TRBD2|TRBJ2-2
CASLAGTSGTNTGELFF
TGTGCCAGCCTAGCTGGGACTAGCGGGACGAACACCGGGGAGCTGTTTTTT
>TRBV5-6|TRBD1|TRBJ1-4
CASSSTGSNEKLFF
TGTGCCAGCAGCTCGACAGGGTCTAATGAAAAACTGTTTTTT
>TRBV5-5|-|TRBJ1-5
CASSPVPYYSNQPQHF
TGTGCCAGCAGCCCGGTCCCATATTATAGCAATCAGCCCCAGCATTTT
>TRBV6-5|-|TRBJ1-1
CASRDFQNTEAFF
TGTGCCAGCAGGGACTTCCAGAACACTGAAGCTTTCTTT
>TRBV6-1|TRBD1|TRBJ2-7
CASSEAGTGREQYF
TGTGCCAGCAGTGAAGCAGGGACAGGGAGAGAGCAGTACTTC
>TRBV18|-|TRBJ2-7
CASSPGGQGGYEQYF
TGTGCCAGCTCACCCGGGGGGCAAGGGGGATACGAGCAGTACTTC
>TRBV27|TRBD1|TRBJ1-3
CASRDRGSGNTIYF
TGTGCCAGCAGAGACAGGGGCTCTGGAAACACCATATATTTT
>TRBV10-3|TRBD1|TRBJ1-1
CAIRGQGILGAFF
TGTGCCATCAGGGGACAGGGCATTCTGGGGGCTTTCTTT
>TRBV6-5|-|TRBJ2-2
CASRTSAGAGELFF
TGTGCCAGCAGAACTTCCGCAGGGGCCGGGGAGCTGTTTTTT
>TRBV7-7|-|TRBJ1-4
CASSLARGENEKLFF
TGTGCTAGCAGCTTAGCGCGCGGAGAGAATGAAAAACTGTTTTTT
>TRBV9|TRBD1|TRBJ2-6
CASSVGEGQARLGAGANVLTF
TGTGCCAGCAGCGTAGGCGAGGGACAGGCCAGACTGGGCGCTGGGGCCAACGTCCTGACTTTC
>TRBV7-9|-|TRBJ2-7
CASSQTGSSYEQYF
TGTGCCAGCAGTCAGACCGGGAGCTCCTACGAGCAGTACTTC
>TRBV15|-|TRBJ1-3
CATSRGHNSGNTIYF
TGTGCCACCAGCAGAGGACATAACTCTGGAAACACCATATATTTT
>TRBV6-1|-|TRBJ1-1
CASSEAVRGTEAFF
TGTGCCAGCAGTGAAGCGGTTAGGGGCACTGAAGCTTTCTTT
>TRBV6-1|-|TRBJ1-1
CASSLQGTEAFF
TGTGCCAGCAGTTTACAGGGCACTGAAGCTTTCTTT
>TRBV19|TRBD1|TRBJ1-1
CASKRQPGQGGTEAFF
TGTGCCAGTAAACGGCAACCGGGACAGGGGGGCACTGAAGCTTTCTTT
>TRBV5-4|TRBD1|TRBJ1-5
CTSSLGQGEPQHF
TGTACCAGCAGCTTAGGACAGGGGGAACCCCAGCATTTT
>TRBV5-1|-|TRBJ1-2
CATSTPYGYTF
TGCGCCACTTCGACACCCTATGGCTACACCTTC
>TRBV2|-|TRBJ1-5
CASTSGRGQPQHF
TGTGCCAGCACTTCAGGGAGGGGTCAGCCCCAGCATTTT
>TRBV9|TRBD2|TRBJ2-5
CASGTSGGAGETQYF
TGTGCCAGCGGTACTAGCGGGGGGGCCGGGGAGACCCAGTACTTC
>TRBV21-1|-|TRBJ2-3
CASSAGDCTDTQYF
TGTGCCAGCAGCGCGGGGGATTGCACAGATACGCAGTATTTT
>TRBV25-1|-|TRBJ2-1
CASSDPRSYNEQFF
TGTGCCAGCAGTGATCCCCGCTCCTACAATGAGCAGTTCTTC
>TRBV11-3|TRBD2|TRBJ2-7
CASSPPGGTEQYF
TGTGCCAGCAGCCCGCCGGGGGGGACCGAGCAGTACTTC
>TRBV28|-|TRBJ1-2
CASSQPPTGHYTF
TGTGCCAGCAGCCAACCCCCTACAGGGCACTACACCTTC
>TRBV5-4|-|TRBJ1-1
CASSSTPSRGETEAFF
TGTGCCAGCAGCTCAACCCCCTCCCGGGGGGAAACTGAAGCTTTCTTT
>TRBV6-6|-|TRBJ2-3
CASSSRLGGDTQYF
TGTGCCAGCAGCTCCCGACTAGGCGGAGATACGCAGTATTTT
>TRBV5-1|-|TRBJ1-4
CASSLEQVTTNEKLFF
TGCGCCAGCAGCTTGGAACAGGTTACAACTAATGAAAAACTGTTTTTT
>TRBV7-8|-|TRBJ2-7
CASSFEGAIVYEQYF
TGTGCCAGCAGCTTCGAAGGGGCTATCGTATACGAGCAGTACTTC
>TRBV9|-|TRBJ1-2
CASSPGPGVGGYTF
TGTGCCAGCAGCCCCGGCCCGGGGGTAGGAGGCTACACCTTC
>TRBV6-6|-|TRBJ2-5
CASTGPETQYF
TGTGCCAGCACGGGTCCGGAGACCCAGTACTTC
>TRBV6-1|TRBD1|TRBJ2-7
CASRTGEPYEQYF
TGTGCCAGCAGGACAGGGGAACCCTACGAGCAGTACTTC
>TRBV7-9|TRBD2|TRBJ2-3
CASSFSVAGNTDTQYF
TGTGCCAGCAGCTTTAGTGTAGCGGGGAACACAGATACGCAGTATTTT